This TCR beta chain is from a study of T cells expressing NK-cell markers. The CDR3 extends over 15 amino acids. The germline V gene encodes CDR1 LGHNA and CDR2 YSLEER. Worth noting for this clonotype: What it recognizes is unknown.

General observations from the study: The study left the HCMV specificity of expanded NKG2C+ T cell clones unresolved.

For each CDR3 protein, TCRdb gives one entry from its re-call of the 5' RACE reads, without DNA. The sample has around 140,000 distinct CDR3 sequences; the top ten hold 9.5% to 15%. The source is a man between 18 and 29 years old in good health. The sequencing sample was made of blood T cells: a sorted CD56 or NKG2C T cell subset, CD4+ or CD8+ T cells, or bulk PBMC T cells (not recorded which). The chain combines TRBV4-3 with TRBJ2-7; TCRdb selects TRBD1, and the lack of DNA leaves this call unchecked. The CDR3 sequence: CASSQVGTGYYEQYF.